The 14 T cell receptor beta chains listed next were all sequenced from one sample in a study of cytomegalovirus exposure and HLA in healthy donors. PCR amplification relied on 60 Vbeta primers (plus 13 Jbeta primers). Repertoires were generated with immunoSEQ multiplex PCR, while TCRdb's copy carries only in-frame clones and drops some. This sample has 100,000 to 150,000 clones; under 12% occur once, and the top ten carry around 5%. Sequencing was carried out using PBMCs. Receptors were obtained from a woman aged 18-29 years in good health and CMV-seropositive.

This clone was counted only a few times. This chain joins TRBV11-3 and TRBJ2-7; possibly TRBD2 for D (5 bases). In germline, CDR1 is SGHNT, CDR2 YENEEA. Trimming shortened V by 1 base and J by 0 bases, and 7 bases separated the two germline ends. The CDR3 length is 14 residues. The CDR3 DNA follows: TGTGCCAGCAGCTTAGTCGGAGGCTCCTACGAGCAGTACTTC. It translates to CASSLVGGSYEQYF.

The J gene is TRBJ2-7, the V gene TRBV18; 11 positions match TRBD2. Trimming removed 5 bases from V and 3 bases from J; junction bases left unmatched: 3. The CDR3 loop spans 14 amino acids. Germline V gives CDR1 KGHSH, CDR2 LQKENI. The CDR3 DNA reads TGTGCCAGCTCATCCGGGACTAGCGGCTACGAGCAGTACTTC. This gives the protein CASSSGTSGYEQYF.

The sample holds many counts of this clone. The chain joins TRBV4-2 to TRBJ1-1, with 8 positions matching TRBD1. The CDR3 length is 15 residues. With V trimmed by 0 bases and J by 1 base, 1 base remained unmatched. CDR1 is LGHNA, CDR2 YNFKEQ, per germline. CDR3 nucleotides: TGTGCCAGCAGCCAAGAGGGACAGGCGAACACTGAAGCTTTCTTT. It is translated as CASSQEGQANTEAFF.

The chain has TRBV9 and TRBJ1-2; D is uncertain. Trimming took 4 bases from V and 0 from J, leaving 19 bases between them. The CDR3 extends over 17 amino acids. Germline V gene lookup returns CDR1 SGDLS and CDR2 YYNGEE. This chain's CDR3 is CASSLYSHPISNYGYTF. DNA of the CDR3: TGTGCCAGCAGCTTGTACAGCCATCCAATCTCTAACTATGGCTACACCTTC.

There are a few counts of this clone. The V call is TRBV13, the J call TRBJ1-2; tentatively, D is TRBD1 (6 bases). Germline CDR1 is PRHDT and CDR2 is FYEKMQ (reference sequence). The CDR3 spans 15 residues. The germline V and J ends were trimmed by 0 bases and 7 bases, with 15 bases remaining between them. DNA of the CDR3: TGTGCCAGCAGCTTAGGCCGAGGGGGGGGCATTGGCTACACCTTC. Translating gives CASSLGRGGGIGYTF.

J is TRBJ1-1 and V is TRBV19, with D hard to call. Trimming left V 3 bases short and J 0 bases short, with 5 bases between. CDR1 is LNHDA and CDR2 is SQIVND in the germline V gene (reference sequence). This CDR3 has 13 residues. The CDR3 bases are TGTGCCAGTAGTATTTTAATGAACACTGAAGCTTTCTTT. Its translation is CASSILMNTEAFF.

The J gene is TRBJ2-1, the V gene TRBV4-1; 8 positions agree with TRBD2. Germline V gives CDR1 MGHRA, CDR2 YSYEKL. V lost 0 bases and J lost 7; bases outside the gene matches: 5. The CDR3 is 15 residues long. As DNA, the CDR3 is TGCGCCAGCAGCCAAGATCCTAGCGGGTTGAATGAGCAGTTCTTC. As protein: CASSQDPSGLNEQFF.

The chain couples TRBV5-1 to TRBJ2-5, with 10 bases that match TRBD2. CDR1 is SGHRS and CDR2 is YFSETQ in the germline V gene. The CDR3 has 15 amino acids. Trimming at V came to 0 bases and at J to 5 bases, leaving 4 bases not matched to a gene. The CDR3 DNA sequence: TGCGCCAGCAGCTTGGGGCTAGCGGGAGTTGAGACCCAGTACTTC. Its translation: CASSLGLAGVETQYF.

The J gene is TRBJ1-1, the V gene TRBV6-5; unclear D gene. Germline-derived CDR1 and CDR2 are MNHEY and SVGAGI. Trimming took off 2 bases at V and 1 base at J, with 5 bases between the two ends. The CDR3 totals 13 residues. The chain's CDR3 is CASSYGQNTEAFF. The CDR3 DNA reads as TGTGCCAGCAGTTACGGGCAGAACACTGAAGCTTTCTTT.

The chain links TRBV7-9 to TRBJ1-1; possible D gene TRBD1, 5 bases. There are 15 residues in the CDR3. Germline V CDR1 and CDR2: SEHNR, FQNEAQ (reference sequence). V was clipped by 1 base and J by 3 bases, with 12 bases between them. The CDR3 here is CASSLGSGGDTEAFF. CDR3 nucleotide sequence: TGTGCCAGCAGCTTAGGATCTGGGGGGGACACTGAAGCTTTCTTT.

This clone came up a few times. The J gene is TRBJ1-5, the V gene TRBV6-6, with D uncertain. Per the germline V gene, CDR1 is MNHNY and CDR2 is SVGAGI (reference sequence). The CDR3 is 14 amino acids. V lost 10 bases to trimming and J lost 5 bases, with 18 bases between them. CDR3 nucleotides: TGTGCCACCTCCCCTTTCGGTCCCTATCAGCCCCAGCATTTT. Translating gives CATSPFGPYQPQHF.

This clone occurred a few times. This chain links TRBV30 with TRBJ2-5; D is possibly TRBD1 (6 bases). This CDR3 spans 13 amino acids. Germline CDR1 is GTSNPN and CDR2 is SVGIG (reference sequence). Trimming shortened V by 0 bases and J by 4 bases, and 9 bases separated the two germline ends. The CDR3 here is CAWSVQGGETQYF. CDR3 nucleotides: TGTGCCTGGAGTGTACAGGGCGGAGAGACCCAGTACTTC. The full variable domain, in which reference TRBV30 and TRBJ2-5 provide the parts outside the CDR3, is SQTIHQWPATLVQPVGSPLSLECTVEGTSNPNLYWYRQAAGRGLQLLFYSVGIGQISSEVPQNLSASRPQDRQFILSSKKLLLSDSGFYLCAWSVQGGETQYFGPGTRLLVL.

The CDR3 coding sequence is TGTGCCAGCAGTTATCTACCCACAGGGGGCGAGTCCTATGGCTACACCTTC. Amino acid sequence: CASSYLPTGGESYGYTF. The chain combines TRBV27 with TRBJ1-2; 9 bases fit TRBD1. The CDR3 loop spans 17 amino acids. V dropped 4 bases and J dropped 4; count of bases not matched to a gene: 13. The V gene's germline CDR1 is MNHEY and CDR2 SMNVEV (reference sequence).

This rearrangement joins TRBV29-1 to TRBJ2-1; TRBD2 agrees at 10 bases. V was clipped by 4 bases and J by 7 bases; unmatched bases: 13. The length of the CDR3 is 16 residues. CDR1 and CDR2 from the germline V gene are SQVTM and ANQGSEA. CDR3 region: CSVVFVWLAGENEQFF. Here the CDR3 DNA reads TGCAGCGTTGTGTTTGTCTGGCTAGCGGGAGAAAATGAGCAGTTCTTC.